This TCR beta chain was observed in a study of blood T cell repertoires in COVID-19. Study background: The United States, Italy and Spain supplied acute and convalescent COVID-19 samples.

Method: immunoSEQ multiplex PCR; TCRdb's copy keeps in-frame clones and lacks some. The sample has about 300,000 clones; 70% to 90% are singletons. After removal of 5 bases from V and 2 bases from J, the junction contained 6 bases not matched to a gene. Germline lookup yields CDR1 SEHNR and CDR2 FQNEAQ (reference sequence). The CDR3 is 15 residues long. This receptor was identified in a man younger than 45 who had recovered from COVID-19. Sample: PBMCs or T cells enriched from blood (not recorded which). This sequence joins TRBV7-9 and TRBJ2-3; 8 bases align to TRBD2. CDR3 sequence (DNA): TGTGCCAGCAGCCGTCAGCGGGGGCCCACAGATACGCAGTATTTT. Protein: CASSRQRGPTDTQYF.